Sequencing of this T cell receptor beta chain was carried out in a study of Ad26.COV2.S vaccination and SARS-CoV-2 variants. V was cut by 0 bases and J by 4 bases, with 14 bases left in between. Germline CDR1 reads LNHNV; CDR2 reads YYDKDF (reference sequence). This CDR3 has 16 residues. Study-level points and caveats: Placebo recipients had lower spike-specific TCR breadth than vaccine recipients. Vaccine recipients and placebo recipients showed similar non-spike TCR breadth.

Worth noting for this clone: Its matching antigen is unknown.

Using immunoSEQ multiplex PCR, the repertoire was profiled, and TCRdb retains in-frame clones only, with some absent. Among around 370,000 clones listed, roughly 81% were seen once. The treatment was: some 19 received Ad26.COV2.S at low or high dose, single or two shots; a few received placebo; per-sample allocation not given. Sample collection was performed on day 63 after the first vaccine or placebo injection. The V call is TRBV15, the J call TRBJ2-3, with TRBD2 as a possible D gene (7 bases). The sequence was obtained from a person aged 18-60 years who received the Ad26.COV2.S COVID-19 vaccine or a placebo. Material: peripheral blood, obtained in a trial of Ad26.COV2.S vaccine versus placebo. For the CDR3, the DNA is TGTGCCACCAGCAGAGATTTGGGGGGGGGCTCAGATACGCAGTATTTT. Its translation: CATSRDLGGGSDTQYF. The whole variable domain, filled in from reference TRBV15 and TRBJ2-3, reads DAMVIQNPRYQVTQFGKPVTLSCSQTLNHNVMYWYQQKSSQAPKLLFHYYDKDFNNEADTPDNFQSRRPNTSFCFLDIRSPGLGDTAMYLCATSRDLGGGSDTQYFGPGTRLTVL.